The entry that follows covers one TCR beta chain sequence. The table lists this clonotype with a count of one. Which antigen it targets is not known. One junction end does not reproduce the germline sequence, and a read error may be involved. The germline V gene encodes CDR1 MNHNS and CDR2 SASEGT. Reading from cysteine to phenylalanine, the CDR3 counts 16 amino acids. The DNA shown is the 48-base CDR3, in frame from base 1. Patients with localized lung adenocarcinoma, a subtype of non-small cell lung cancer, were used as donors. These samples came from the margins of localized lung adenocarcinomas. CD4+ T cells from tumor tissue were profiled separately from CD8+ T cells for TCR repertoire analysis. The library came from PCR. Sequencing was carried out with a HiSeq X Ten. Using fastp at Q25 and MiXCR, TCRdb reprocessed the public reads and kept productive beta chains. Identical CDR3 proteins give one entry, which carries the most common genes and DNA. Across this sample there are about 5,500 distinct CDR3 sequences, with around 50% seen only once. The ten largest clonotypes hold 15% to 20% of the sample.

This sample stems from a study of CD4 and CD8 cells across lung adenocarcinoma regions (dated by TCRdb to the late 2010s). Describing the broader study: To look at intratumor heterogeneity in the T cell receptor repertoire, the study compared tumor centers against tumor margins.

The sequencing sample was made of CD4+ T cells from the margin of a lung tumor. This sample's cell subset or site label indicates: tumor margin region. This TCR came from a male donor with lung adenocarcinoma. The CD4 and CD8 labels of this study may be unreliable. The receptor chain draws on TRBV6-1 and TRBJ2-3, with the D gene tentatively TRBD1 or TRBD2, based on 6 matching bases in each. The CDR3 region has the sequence CASRDLGGSSQDTQYF. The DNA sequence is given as TGTGCCAGCAGGGATTTGGGGGGCTCTAGCCAAGATACCCAGTATTTT.